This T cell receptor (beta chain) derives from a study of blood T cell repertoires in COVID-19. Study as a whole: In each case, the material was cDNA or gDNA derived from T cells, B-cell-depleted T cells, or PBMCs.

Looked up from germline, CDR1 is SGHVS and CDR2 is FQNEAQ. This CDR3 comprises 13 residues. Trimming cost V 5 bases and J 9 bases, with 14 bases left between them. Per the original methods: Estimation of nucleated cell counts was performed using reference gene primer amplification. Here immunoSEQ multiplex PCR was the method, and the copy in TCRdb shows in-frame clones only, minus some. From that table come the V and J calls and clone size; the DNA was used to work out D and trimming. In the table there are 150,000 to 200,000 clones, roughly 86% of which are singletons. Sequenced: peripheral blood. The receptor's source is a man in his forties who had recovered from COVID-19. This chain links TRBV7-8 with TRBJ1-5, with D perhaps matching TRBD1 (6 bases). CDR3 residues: CASSGRGGRPQHF. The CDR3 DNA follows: TGTGCCAGCAGCGGAAGGGGGGGTCGGCCCCAGCATTTT.